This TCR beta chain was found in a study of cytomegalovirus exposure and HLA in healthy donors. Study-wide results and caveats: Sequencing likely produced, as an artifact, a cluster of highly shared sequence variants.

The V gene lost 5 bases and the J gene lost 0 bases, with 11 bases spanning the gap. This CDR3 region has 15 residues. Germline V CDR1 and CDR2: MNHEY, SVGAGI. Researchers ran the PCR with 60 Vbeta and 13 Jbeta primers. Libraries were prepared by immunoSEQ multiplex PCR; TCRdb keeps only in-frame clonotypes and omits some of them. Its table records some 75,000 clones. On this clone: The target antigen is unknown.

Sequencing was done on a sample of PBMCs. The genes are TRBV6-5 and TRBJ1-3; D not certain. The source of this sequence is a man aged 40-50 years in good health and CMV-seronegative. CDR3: CASSLEGGSGNTIYF. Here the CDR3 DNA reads TGTGCCAGCAGTCTTGAAGGAGGCTCTGGAAACACCATATATTTT.